This T cell receptor beta chain was recovered during a study of T cells in women clearing cervical HPV infection listed by TCRdb under 2018. For the wider study: The cases were around 23 women with histologically confirmed HPV16-related CIN3 or worse, and 2 of those women had invasive cancers. Blood from cases was collected at the visit where the lesion was first found, while blood from controls was collected once the infection could no longer be detected. Cases and controls were matched on age within five years and on year of sample collection. Quality controls consisted of five blinded duplicates per group, for a total of some 60 samples made up of roughly 50 participants and roughly ten replicates. An exploratory proof-of-principle case-control study, nested within the Guanacaste HPV Natural History Study in Costa Rica, was conducted to compare TCR repertoires across cervical HPV16 outcomes. In the parent cohort, some 10,000 women aged 18 or older were enrolled in Guanacaste, Costa Rica, during about 1993 to 1994 and then followed for under nine years. Because only a few women had HLA typing data, the possibility that HLA type acted as a confounder could not be ruled out. For cases, a median interval of nearly 150 days, with an interquartile range of roughly 85 to 220 days, was observed between lesion detection and blood sampling. Cases had a median age of approximately 35 years compared with more than 37 for controls, and baseline characteristics showed no significant differences between the groups. Controls were over 20 women whose single incident HPV16 infection cleared within 12 months without precancer or cancer developing. Paper-wide results and their limitations: Whether associations preceded infection or resulted from infection could not be shown with the cross-sectional design, and effector/memory subsets and HPV-specific T cells were not isolated. TCR repertoire richness was significantly higher in CIN3+ cases than in controls across sequencing depths, while evenness did not differ. Cases had lower TRBV6-7 relative abundance than controls (around 0.11% versus 0.15%; Bonferroni P = 0.0008). Random forest classifiers that combined richness and V gene abundances separated cases from controls with an estimated AUC of under 0.85. Because the number of T cells per sample was unknown, the richness differences could reflect varying T-cell content rather than repertoire biology.

A note on this clone: The antigen this receptor binds is unknown. The CDR3 end lies 3 residues beyond the end of the read and is filled in from the germline J gene. The sample contains more than one DNA sequence encoding this CDR3.

TCR beta CDR3 regions were amplified by multiplex PCR using the immunoSEQ assay from an average of about 1,200 ng genomic DNA per sample. To correct primer bias, the assay used a complete synthetic TCR repertoire to set an amplification baseline. Amplicons were sequenced on the Illumina platform. The study's processing was this. Error correction of the sequences involved clustering with frequency ratios plus a modified nearest-neighbor algorithm, after which the sequences were analyzed in the immunoSEQ Analyzer using IMGT gene definitions. At each rarefaction depth, TCR richness and evenness were averaged across 20 rarefaction repeats, and samples with fewer sequences than that depth were excluded. Wilcoxon rank sum tests with FDR correction were used to compare V, D and J gene relative abundances between the groups. An intraclass correlation of about 96% for TCR richness and an average of around 82% across 66 gene segments were obtained from the blinded duplicates. TCRdb limited this immuneACCESS table to in-frame rearrangements with V and J called. A share of clones is missing; checked studies link under half to unresolved V genes, and the rest is unexplained. The DNA gave D and trimming, while V, J and clone size come from that table. The table for this sample lists under 40,000 clones. The ten largest clones capture roughly 3.6% of the sample.

V was cut back by 0 bases and J by 5 bases, leaving a gap of 5 bases between them. The CDR3 runs 13 residues from the cysteine to the phenylalanine. Only the CDR3 bases that were read are kept: 30 of them, in frame from base 1. From a lookup of the germline V gene, CDR1 and CDR2 are SGHAT and FQNNGV. Every participant had a single incident cervical HPV16 infection, and prevalent HPV16 infections were excluded. Cervical HPV DNA was detected with MY09/MY11 PCR, and genotyping was done with dot-blot hybridization. Roughly 15 mL of heparinized blood were centrifuged, and the buffy coat was aliquoted, frozen at -30°C, then stored at -80°C. QIAGEN kits were used to extract genomic DNA from buffy coat specimens.

Sequences were obtained from blood buffy coat. This receptor was obtained from a woman between 18 and 69 years old with a cervical HPV16 infection that either progressed to CIN3+ or cleared (not recorded which). The chain links TRBV11-2 with TRBJ1-5, with the D gene uncertain. CDR3 sequence: CASSLDRDQPQHF. CDR3 DNA, as far as it was read: TGTGCCAGCAGCTTAGATAGGGATCAGCCC.